The 10 T cell receptor beta chains below all came from one sample that was sequenced in a study of Graves' ophthalmopathy and Graves' hyperthyroidism. The sequenced template was RNA, covering the TCR beta CDR3 region. Second-round multiplex PCR came after a first-round RT-PCR that employed HTBI primers. TCRdb reprocessed the multiplex PCR reads with MiXCR, giving one entry per CDR3 protein. The table records about 1.2 million distinct CDR3 sequences, roughly 35% of them present only once. Sequenced sample: peripheral blood or thyroid tissue (not recorded which). The source of these receptors is an adult man with Graves' hyperthyroidism.

The chain combines TRBV19 with TRBJ2-7; TRBD1 aligns across 7 bases. Looked up from germline, CDR1 is LNHDA and CDR2 is SQIVND (reference sequence). Trimming took 7 bases from V and 2 from J; bases not matched to a gene: 11. CDR3 length: 15 amino acids. CDR3 protein: CASTHRGAPTYEQYF. The CDR3 nucleotides are TGTGCCAGTACACACAGGGGCGCACCTACCTACGAGCAGTACTTC.

In this sample, this clonotype turned up many times. The chain recombines TRBV4-3 with TRBJ2-2, with D possibly matching TRBD2 (6 bases). This CDR3 comprises 14 residues. The V end lost 0 bases, the J end lost 7 bases, and 9 bases lay between the germline ends. Per germline, CDR1 LGHNA and CDR2 YSLEER. The chain's CDR3 is CASSQDGGVGELFF. The CDR3 DNA reads TGCGCCAGCAGCCAAGACGGCGGGGTCGGGGAGCTGTTTTTT.

The chain is built from TRBV7-3 and TRBJ1-4; possible D gene TRBD1, 5 bases. Trimming removed 1 base from V and 6 bases from J, with 9 bases in between. Germline assignment: CDR1 SGHTA and CDR2 FQGTGA. This CDR3 contains 14 residues. CDR3 residues: CASSLIQGDEKLFF. The CDR3 coding sequence is TGTGCCAGCAGCTTAATCCAGGGAGATGAAAAACTGTTTTTT.

Of note for this clonotype: Relative to the germline gene, one junction end is altered; a read error may explain this. The chain employs TRBV7-9 and TRBJ1-1; D unresolved. The CDR3 runs to 14 residues. Germline CDR1 SEHNR, CDR2 FQNEAQ (reference sequence). Written as DNA, the CDR3 is TGTGCCAGCAGCTTATTTGGGCACACCGCTGAAGCTTTCTTC. This encodes CASSLFGHTAEAFF.

J is TRBJ2-7 and V is TRBV29-1, with 7 bases fitting TRBD1. The CDR3 has 14 residues. After removal of 7 bases from V and 3 bases from J, the junction contained 12 bases not matched to a gene. Germline assignment: CDR1 SQVTM and CDR2 ANQGSEA. This CDR3 is CSALITGALYEQYF. The CDR3 region has the DNA TGCAGCGCCTTGATTACAGGGGCCCTCTACGAGCAGTACTTC.

The sample holds a few counts of this clonotype. The chain uses TRBV2 and TRBJ1-6; weak D call: TRBD1 (6 bases). The CDR3 covers 13 residues. Trimming left V 9 bases short and J 7 bases short, with 13 bases between. Germline V lookup: CDR1 SNHLY, CDR2 FYNNEI. The CDR3 sequence: CASRTDQNSPLHF. The CDR3, as DNA: TGTGCCAGTAGGACAGACCAGAATTCACCCCTCCACTTT.

This clonotype was counted at least ten times. J is TRBJ2-6 and V is TRBV6-2 or TRBV6-3; D not resolved. Germline V lookup: CDR1 MNHEY, CDR2 SVGEGT. The CDR3 covers 13 residues. V was clipped by 6 bases and J by 3 bases, with 6 bases between them. In DNA form, the CDR3 reads TGTGCCAGCAGACTCTATGGGGCCAACGTCCTGACTTTC. Its translation is CASRLYGANVLTF.

Notes on this clonotype: A read error may produce the germline difference seen at one junction end. This chain connects TRBV20-1 to TRBJ2-5, with D maybe TRBD2 (6 bases). The CDR3 contains 12 residues. Germline V gives CDR1 DFQATT, CDR2 SNEGSKA (reference sequence). CDR3 nucleotides: TGCAGTGTGGACGGGAGTCAAGGGACCCAGTACTTC. Translation: CSVDGSQGTQYF.

Concerning this clonotype itself: This is likely a read error, given that the CDR3 carries no conserved phenylalanine or tryptophan at its end. The DNA is left out, because the CDR3 cannot be placed on it with certainty; the CDR3 is given as TCRdb lists it. The chain joins TRBV20-1 to TRBJ2-5; the table names TRBD1, a call not compared with the DNA. The CDR3 extends over 8 residues, inclusive of both ends. Germline loops: CDR1 DFQATT, CDR2 SNEGSKA (reference sequence). CDR3 region: CSATTRGQ.

The chain has TRBV6-6 and TRBJ1-1; D uncertain. The CDR3 has 14 amino acids. V was clipped by 6 bases and J by 3 bases, with 14 bases between them. Germline loops: CDR1 MNHNY, CDR2 SVGAGI (reference sequence). CDR3 protein: CASRRLSTHTEAFF. Written as DNA, the CDR3 is TGTGCCAGCAGGCGCCTTAGTACGCACACTGAAGCTTTCTTT.